These 2 T cell receptor beta chains originate from one sample sequenced in a study of blood T cell repertoires in COVID-19. This table comes from immunoSEQ multiplex PCR, and its TCRdb copy is limited to in-frame clones, with some not included. Counted here are hundreds of thousands of clones, around 86% occurring once; the ten biggest clones make up about 9.9%. Sequencing input: peripheral blood. These receptors were obtained from a man aged 45-65 years with COVID-19, enrolled during active disease.

This chain uses TRBV19 with TRBJ2-5; no clear D gene. Germline loops: CDR1 LNHDA, CDR2 SQIVND (reference sequence). The CDR3 has 14 amino acids. Trimming removed 7 bases from V and 5 bases from J, with 17 bases in between. CDR3 nucleotide sequence: TGTGCCAGTACTCCCAAAATCTATGCGGAGACCCAGTACTTC. It translates to CASTPKIYAETQYF.

The chain's CDR3 is CASSNSGSWETQYF. CDR3 nucleotide sequence: TGTGCCAGCAGCAACAGCGGGAGCTGGGAGACCCAGTACTTC. The V call is TRBV6-5, the J call TRBJ2-5; 8 nucleotides match TRBD2. The trim removed 6 bases at V and 5 bases at J, leaving 8 bases unmatched. Germline V gene lookup returns CDR1 MNHEY and CDR2 SVGAGI. The CDR3 covers 14 residues.